The T cell receptor beta chain described here comes from a study of blood T cells in healthy people across ages. PCR was performed a second time for roughly 7 to 11 cycles using a sample-barcoded 5' primer and a J-beta primer mix. TCRdb itself ran the 5' RACE reads through MiXCR, one entry per CDR3 protein. The repertoire holds hundreds of thousands of distinct CDR3 sequences, with roughly 58% as singletons. This clonotype was recorded a few times. Its antigen is not known. Germline values: CDR1 DFQATT, CDR2 SNEGSKA (reference sequence). The trim removed 6 bases at V and 6 bases at J, leaving 14 bases unmatched. The CDR3 is made up of 15 amino acids. Overall study results and limits: It was held that the diversity estimates obtained from one million T cells were underestimates.

The receptor comes from a man between 60 and 70 years old in good health. The chain carries TRBV20-1 and TRBJ2-3, with 8 nucleotides matching TRBD2. The source material was blood. The CDR3 coding sequence is TGCAGTGCGAGGGCGCACGGGGGGGCCGGCGATACGCAGTATTTT. It codes for CSARAHGGAGDTQYF.